The 5 T cell receptor beta chains presented below share a single source sample, sequenced in a study of T cell responses to AZD1222 COVID-19 vaccine. Measured with immunoSEQ multiplex PCR; TCRdb has only the in-frame clones, and not every one. The sample holds about 120,000 clones; about 90% are singletons and the top ten take just under 10%. Sequences were derived from peripheral blood, sampled on day 0 of AZD1222 vaccination. Every receptor here comes from an adult in good health.

The V and J genes are TRBV14 and TRBJ1-1, with TRBD1 matching over 7 bases. CDR3 length equals 15 residues. From germline, CDR1 is SGHDN and CDR2 FVKESK. The junction had 5 bases not matched to a gene; V was cut back by 4 bases and J by 0 bases. The CDR3 sequence: CASSPGGALNTEAFF. In DNA form, the CDR3 reads TGTGCCAGCAGCCCAGGGGGGGCTTTGAACACTGAAGCTTTCTTT.

The genes are TRBV13 and TRBJ1-6, with 7 bases identical to TRBD1. V shed 1 base and J 9 bases; nucleotides not matched to a gene: 6. The CDR3 length is 15 residues. Germline V CDR1 and CDR2: PRHDT, FYEKMQ (reference sequence). CDR3 region: CASSLEGGVSSPLHF. CDR3 bases: TGTGCCAGCAGCTTAGAAGGGGGCGTTTCTTCACCCCTCCACTTT.

The chain links TRBV6-4 to TRBJ2-3, with D perhaps assigned TRBD1 or TRBD2 (5 bases each). The V end was cut by 0 bases, the J end by 6 bases, with 13 bases between. In germline, CDR1 is MRHNA, CDR2 SNTAGT. This CDR3 spans 15 amino acids. The CDR3 loop reads CASSDSMAGADTQYF. The CDR3, as DNA: TGTGCCAGCAGTGACTCGATGGCCGGGGCCGATACGCAGTATTTT.

V usage is TRBV6-2 or TRBV6-3 and J usage is TRBJ2-3; D is undetermined. This CDR3 contains 17 residues. Germline lookup yields CDR1 MNHEY and CDR2 SVGEGT. V was shortened by 0 bases and J by 0 bases, with 13 bases between the two germline ends. The CDR3 loop reads CASSYSAAFTSTDTQYF. The DNA of the CDR3 is TGTGCCAGCAGTTACTCGGCTGCTTTTACTAGCACAGATACGCAGTATTTT.

V usage is TRBV27 and J usage is TRBJ2-7, with 9 bases fitting TRBD2. The CDR3 runs to 13 residues. CDR1 and CDR2 (germline): MNHEY, SMNVEV (reference sequence). V lost 4 bases to trimming and J lost 3 bases; unmatched junction nucleotides: 1. The CDR3 protein is CASSYSGSYEQYF. The DNA for the CDR3 is TGTGCCAGCAGTTATAGCGGGAGCTACGAGCAGTACTTC.